The source of this TCR beta chain is a study of beta chain features in type 1 diabetes. cDNA synthesis used the whole RNA isolate, giving expressed TCRB sequences. TCRdb's copy holds only in-frame clones and misses some; the assay was immunoSEQ multiplex PCR. The sample shows 350,000 to 450,000 clones, roughly 14% of them seen only once. There are 14 residues in the CDR3. Germline loops: CDR1 MNHNY, CDR2 SVGAGI (reference sequence). V was pared by 8 bases and J by 1 base, with 14 bases between. The chain is built from TRBV6-6 and TRBJ1-1; possible D gene TRBD1, 6 bases. The sequencing sample was made of naive CD4+ T cells from blood. The source of this sequence is a man aged 25 to 40 in good health. In nucleotides, the CDR3 is TGTGCCAGCTCCAGTCAGGGGAAGAACACTGAAGCTTTCTTT. Translating gives CASSSQGKNTEAFF.